The source of this T cell receptor beta chain is a study of shared clonotypes between healthy human individuals. This clone showed up just a few times. This table comes from immunoSEQ multiplex PCR, and its TCRdb copy is limited to in-frame clones, with some not included. The sample holds approximately 940,000 clones, about 80% seen once. CDR1 and CDR2 from the germline V gene are SGHDT and YYEEEE. This CDR3 comprises 12 residues. Trimming took off 1 base at V and 7 bases at J, with 8 bases between the two ends. The chain links TRBV5-6 to TRBJ1-1, with D unresolved. This TCR was sampled from a man aged 18 to 29 in good health. The specimen sequenced was memory CD4+ T cells sorted from blood. Subset denoted: CD45RA-negative fraction. Here the CDR3 reads CASSLIPFEAFF. In DNA form, the CDR3 reads TGTGCCAGCAGCTTGATACCCTTTGAAGCTTTCTTT.